These T cell receptor beta chains were read from a single sample in a study of spatial heterogeneity in lung cancer. TCRdb re-analysed the 5' RACE reads in MiXCR, keeping a single row per CDR3 protein. This sample has some 12,000 distinct CDR3 sequences, with about 9.4% found just once. This sample comprised PBMCs, obtained at follow-up. The source of these receptors is a female donor with early-stage non-small cell lung cancer. The CDR3 runs from the conserved cysteine through the conserved F or W. Each record gives: D gene, J gene, V gene, clone size, CDR3 protein, CDR3 DNA. The D gene is left open where the match is weak. Clone sizes are given selectively: once, few, many, or a class where the clone is expanded.

d_call: .
j_call: TRBJ1-3
v_call: TRBV20-1
clone_size: .
cdr3_aa: CSAQYDSGNTIYF
cdr3_nt: TGCAGTGCTCAATATGACTCTGGAAACACCATATATTTT

d_call: TRBD2
j_call: TRBJ2-3
v_call: TRBV20-1
clone_size: many
cdr3_aa: CSARGGSGTDTQYF
cdr3_nt: TGCAGTGCTAGGGGCGGGAGCGGCACAGATACGCAGTATTTT

d_call: .
j_call: TRBJ2-6
v_call: TRBV6-4
clone_size: many
cdr3_aa: CASRTDSGANVLTF
cdr3_nt: TGTGCCAGTCGCACGGACTCTGGGGCCAACGTCCTGACTTTC

d_call: .
j_call: TRBJ2-5
v_call: TRBV6-2/TRBV6-3
clone_size: many
cdr3_aa: CASRGETQYF
cdr3_nt: TGTGCCAGCAGGGGGGAGACCCAGTACTTC

d_call: TRBD1
j_call: TRBJ2-7
v_call: TRBV3-1
clone_size: .
cdr3_aa: CASSLPGDRAVDEQYF
cdr3_nt: TGTGCCAGCAGCCTTCCCGGGGACAGGGCAGTTGACGAGCAGTACTTC

d_call: .
j_call: TRBJ1-6
v_call: TRBV7-2
clone_size: few
cdr3_aa: CASRLTGSTGSPLHF
cdr3_nt: TGTGCCAGCAGACTCACAGGGTCCACAGGTTCACCCCTCCACTTT

d_call: .
j_call: TRBJ2-5
v_call: TRBV7-2
clone_size: many
cdr3_aa: CASSLDRAKETQYF
cdr3_nt: TGTGCCAGCAGCTTAGATAGGGCAAAAGAGACCCAGTACTTC

d_call: .
j_call: TRBJ2-1
v_call: TRBV21-1
clone_size: .
cdr3_aa: CASSMTSGRPNEQFF
cdr3_nt: TGTGCCAGCAGCATGACTAGCGGGAGGCCGAATGAGCAGTTCTTC

d_call: TRBD2
j_call: TRBJ2-7
v_call: TRBV24-1
clone_size: many
cdr3_aa: CATSSRWGGSYEQYF
cdr3_nt: TGTGCCACCAGTTCCCGGTGGGGCGGGAGCTACGAGCAGTACTTC

d_call: .
j_call: TRBJ2-1
v_call: TRBV7-3
clone_size: many
cdr3_aa: CASSLGGGGREQFF
cdr3_nt: TGTGCCAGCAGCTTAGGAGGGGGCGGCCGTGAGCAGTTCTTC

d_call: TRBD1
j_call: TRBJ1-2
v_call: TRBV6-5
clone_size: large
cdr3_aa: CASRFGQGPNGYTF
cdr3_nt: TGTGCCAGCAGATTCGGACAGGGACCGAATGGCTACACCTTC

d_call: .
j_call: TRBJ2-4
v_call: TRBV20-1
clone_size: .
cdr3_aa: CSASGGTRGAIQYF
cdr3_nt: TGCAGTGCTAGCGGTGGGACTCGGGGGGCCATTCAGTACTTC

d_call: .
j_call: TRBJ2-6
v_call: TRBV28
clone_size: many
cdr3_aa: CASSLLAVSGANVLTF
cdr3_nt: TGTGCCAGCAGTTTATTGGCAGTCTCTGGGGCCAACGTCCTGACTTTC

d_call: TRBD2
j_call: TRBJ2-2
v_call: TRBV7-9
clone_size: many
cdr3_aa: CASSIGVAGVAGELFF
cdr3_nt: TGTGCCAGCAGCATTGGGGTAGCGGGAGTAGCCGGGGAGCTGTTTTTT